This is a list of T cell receptor beta chains from one sample in a study of T cells after posttransplantation cyclophosphamide. Assay: immunoSEQ multiplex PCR; the TCRdb copy retains only in-frame clones and omits some. The sample is made up of 30,000 to 50,000 clones, none counted only once. The specimen was PBMCs. Every receptor here comes from a woman aged 45 to 65 in good health and a related stem cell transplant donor. CDR3s include the opening cysteine and the closing phenylalanine or tryptophan. Fields, in order: clone size, D gene, J gene, V gene, CDR3 protein, CDR3 DNA. The D gene is left open where the match is weak. The size of a clone is reported for some rows only, either as once, few or many, or as a class for expanded clones.

many,TRBD1,TRBJ1-1,TRBV6-5,CASSSQPGGGSTEAFF,TGTGCCAGCAGTTCGCAGCCAGGGGGCGGGAGTACTGAAGCTTTCTTT
.,TRBD1,TRBJ2-7,TRBV6-5,CASTDRGGVTYEQYF,TGTGCCAGCACTGACAGGGGCGGGGTAACCTACGAGCAGTACTTC
many,.,TRBJ1-1,TRBV7-2,CASSLVTNYEAFF,TGTGCCAGCAGCTTAGTGACGAACTATGAAGCTTTCTTT
many,TRBD1,TRBJ2-1,TRBV4-1,CASSRFPGQGADEQFF,TGCGCCAGCAGCCGCTTCCCGGGACAGGGGGCAGATGAGCAGTTCTTC
many,.,TRBJ1-2,TRBV5-4,CASSVGPGNYGYTF,TGTGCCAGCAGCGTAGGCCCAGGGAACTATGGCTACACCTTC
many,.,TRBJ1-2,TRBV11-2,CASSSEGVIYGYTF,TGTGCCAGCAGCAGTGAGGGGGTTATCTATGGCTACACCTTC
.,.,TRBJ2-3,TRBV1,CTSSQQLAGRTDTQYF,TGCACCAGCAGCCAACAACTAGCGGGCCGAACAGATACGCAGTATTTT
many,.,TRBJ2-1,TRBV30,CAWRGSSRYYNEQFF,TGTGCCTGGAGGGGATCTAGCCGCTACTACAATGAGCAGTTCTTC
many,TRBD1,TRBJ1-2,TRBV27,CASRYAGTGNYGYTF,TGTGCCAGCCGTTACGCCGGGACAGGGAACTATGGCTACACCTTC
many,.,TRBJ2-7,TRBV29-1,CSVEDRKGRAYEQYF,TGCAGCGTTGAAGATCGGAAAGGCAGGGCCTACGAGCAGTACTTC
many,.,TRBJ2-1,TRBV4-3,CASSQEVYNRDWPFNEQFF,TGCGCCAGCAGCCAAGAGGTATATAACCGGGACTGGCCTTTCAATGAGCAGTTCTTC
many,TRBD1,TRBJ2-7,TRBV7-3,CASSLGQAQGEEQYF,TGTGCCAGCAGCTTGGGACAGGCCCAGGGTGAGGAGCAGTACTTC
many,.,TRBJ2-2,TRBV5-1,CASSLEQTYTGELFF,TGCGCCAGCAGCTTGGAACAGACCTACACCGGGGAGCTGTTTTTT
many,.,TRBJ2-1,TRBV5-1,CASSSNDGDYNEQFF,TGCGCCAGCAGCTCGAACGACGGAGATTACAATGAGCAGTTCTTC
many,TRBD2,TRBJ2-5,TRBV14,CASSQIGTSGGLIQETQYF,TGTGCCAGCAGCCAAATCGGGACTAGCGGGGGCCTAATACAAGAGACCCAGTACTTC
many,TRBD1,TRBJ2-5,TRBV5-8,CASSRWGTGKETQYF,TGTGCCAGCAGTCGCTGGGGGACAGGGAAAGAGACCCAGTACTTC
many,.,TRBJ1-2,TRBV15,CATSRDSGGYGYTF,TGTGCCACCAGCAGAGATTCCGGGGGCTATGGCTACACCTTC
many,.,TRBJ2-6,TRBV9,CASSVDGRSPGANVLTF,TGTGCCAGCAGCGTAGATGGGCGCAGCCCTGGGGCCAACGTCCTGACTTTC
many,.,TRBJ1-1,TRBV11-3,CASTPDSRWTEAFF,TGTGCCAGCACCCCGGACAGTCGTTGGACTGAAGCTTTCTTT
many,.,TRBJ2-3,TRBV5-1,CASSLQVTSTDTQYF,TGCGCCAGCAGCTTGCAGGTGACGAGCACAGATACGCAGTATTTT
many,.,TRBJ1-2,TRBV7-9,CASSPGGSYGYTF,TGTGCCAGCAGCCCCGGGGGGAGCTATGGCTACACCTTC
many,TRBD1,TRBJ2-2,TRBV7-9,CASSLAGTGRNGELFF,TGTGCCAGCAGCTTAGCCGGGACAGGGAGGAACGGGGAGCTGTTTTTT
many,.,TRBJ2-3,TRBV7-2,CASSLAKGPGDTQYF,TGTGCCAGCAGCTTAGCGAAGGGGCCCGGGGATACGCAGTATTTT
many,.,TRBJ1-2,TRBV5-5,CASSLLVRPSNYGYTF,TGTGCCAGCAGCTTGTTAGTCCGCCCCTCTAACTATGGCTACACCTTC
many,TRBD1,TRBJ1-1,TRBV28,CASSPSTGAVGTEAFF,TGTGCCAGCAGTCCGTCGACAGGGGCCGTGGGGACTGAAGCTTTCTTT
many,TRBD2,TRBJ2-3,TRBV29-1,CSVEATSGGPDTQYF,TGCAGCGTTGAAGCGACTAGCGGGGGCCCAGATACGCAGTATTTT
many,TRBD1,TRBJ1-2,TRBV18,CASSLQGTAETYGYTF,TGTGCCAGCTCACTACAAGGGACAGCAGAGACGTATGGCTACACCTTC
many,.,TRBJ2-7,TRBV5-1,CASSLDRTATEQYF,TGCGCCAGCAGCTTGGACCGGACAGCCACCGAGCAGTACTTC
many,TRBD1,TRBJ2-7,TRBV5-1,CASSTDRAVYEQYF,TGCGCCAGCAGCACCGACAGGGCGGTCTACGAGCAGTACTTC
many,TRBD1,TRBJ1-6,TRBV28,CATGQGVIGSPLHF,TGTGCCACCGGACAGGGGGTTATAGGTTCACCCCTCCACTTT
many,.,TRBJ2-7,TRBV5-5,CASSLGWSSYEQYF,TGTGCCAGCAGCTTGGGGTGGAGTTCCTACGAGCAGTACTTC
many,.,TRBJ1-3,TRBV5-1,CASSLAGVGNTIYF,TGCGCCAGCAGCTTGGCGGGGGTTGGAAACACCATATATTTT
many,.,TRBJ1-4,TRBV2,CASNPDRLGNEKLFF,TGTGCCAGCAATCCTGACAGGCTCGGTAATGAAAAACTGTTTTTT
.,TRBD1,TRBJ1-1,TRBV6-5,CASKTPHRGNTEAFF,TGTGCCAGCAAAACACCCCACAGGGGTAACACTGAAGCTTTCTTT
many,TRBD1,TRBJ1-2,TRBV4-3,CASSPGQGLYGGYTF,TGCGCCAGCAGCCCGGGACAGGGGTTATATGGAGGCTACACCTTC
many,.,TRBJ2-1,TRBV7-3,CASSLTAVLDNEQFF,TGTGCCAGCAGCTTAACGGCCGTGTTGGACAATGAGCAGTTCTTC
many,TRBD1,TRBJ1-2,TRBV2,CAGDREVLGYTF,TGTGCCGGAGACAGGGAGGTTCTTGGCTACACCTTC
many,.,TRBJ2-7,TRBV30,CAWSVGGYEQYF,TGTGCCTGGAGTGTGGGAGGTTACGAGCAGTACTTC
many,.,TRBJ2-1,TRBV28,CASRPIGSYNEQFF,TGTGCCAGCAGGCCCATCGGTTCCTACAATGAGCAGTTCTTC
many,TRBD1,TRBJ2-2,TRBV2,CASRGQGNAGELFF,TGTGCCAGCAGGGGACAGGGGAACGCCGGGGAGCTGTTTTTT
few,.,TRBJ2-1,TRBV27,CASSSFKWVERNNEQFF,TGTGCCAGCAGTTCTTTCAAATGGGTTGAGCGGAACAATGAGCAGTTCTTC
many,TRBD1,TRBJ2-7,TRBV2,CASMEGGTPYEQYF,TGTGCCAGCATGGAAGGGGGCACTCCCTACGAGCAGTACTTC
many,.,TRBJ1-3,TRBV11-2,CASSLGQGNTIYF,TGTGCCAGCAGCTTAGGGCAGGGAAACACCATATATTTT
many,.,TRBJ1-6,TRBV19,CASSLGGDSPLHF,TGTGCCAGTAGCCTAGGGGGAGATTCACCCCTCCACTTT
.,.,TRBJ2-7,TRBV5-8,CASTARGTSYEQYF,TGTGCCAGCACCGCCCGGGGGACTTCCTACGAGCAGTACTTC
many,.,TRBJ2-7,TRBV7-9,CASSFTGYEQYF,TGTGCCAGCAGCTTCACGGGGTACGAGCAGTACTTC
many,TRBD1,TRBJ2-5,TRBV29-1,CSSRTGKGQETQYF,TGCAGCTCCCGGACAGGGAAGGGGCAAGAGACCCAGTACTTC
few,TRBD2,TRBJ2-5,TRBV9,CASSVAGGGGLTQYF,TGTGCCAGCAGCGTAGCAGGCGGGGGTGGCCTGACCCAGTACTTC
many,.,TRBJ1-2,TRBV27,CASSFGGGLGGYTF,TGTGCCAGCAGTTTCGGGGGGGGACTGGGTGGCTACACCTTC
.,.,TRBJ2-3,TRBV7-9,CASSSSHLGGHSSTDTQYF,TGTGCCAGCAGCTCCTCTCATCTCGGGGGGCACTCTAGCACAGATACGCAGTATTTT
many,TRBD2,TRBJ2-3,TRBV5-6,CASSALLAGLVDTQYF,TGTGCCAGCAGCGCTCTACTAGCGGGGTTGGTAGATACGCAGTATTTT
many,TRBD2,TRBJ2-2,TRBV14,CASSQEGLAGAGELFF,TGTGCCAGCAGCCAAGAGGGTCTAGCGGGGGCCGGGGAGCTGTTTTTT
many,.,TRBJ1-4,TRBV29-1,CSVEGQVDEKLFF,TGCAGCGTTGAAGGGCAGGTGGATGAAAAACTGTTTTTT
many,TRBD2,TRBJ2-3,TRBV7-9,CASSLGLAVGDTQYF,TGTGCCAGCAGCTTAGGACTAGCGGTGGGAGATACGCAGTATTTT
many,TRBD1,TRBJ2-3,TRBV10-3,CAISDTGTGLPGTQYF,TGTGCCATCAGTGACACCGGGACAGGGTTACCGGGTACGCAGTATTTT
many,TRBD2,TRBJ2-7,TRBV15,CATSRDRGGADEQYF,TGTGCCACCAGCAGAGATCGGGGGGGCGCAGACGAGCAGTACTTC
many,.,TRBJ2-3,TRBV28,CASSTQRTTDTQYF,TGTGCCAGCAGTACCCAGCGGACCACAGATACGCAGTATTTT
few,.,TRBJ2-7,TRBV27,CASSFTGLGYEQYF,TGTGCCAGCAGTTTTACAGGGTTGGGATACGAGCAGTACTTC
many,TRBD1,TRBJ2-5,TRBV5-1,CASSPTGAETQYF,TGCGCCAGCAGCCCGACAGGGGCTGAGACCCAGTACTTC